The subject of this entry is one TCR beta chain. The antigen is undetermined. Before any sequencing was done, the ViraFEST assay used viral peptide pools to expand antigen-specific CD4+ T cells. The authors isolated CD4+ T cells after around nine days of culture. BNT162b2 vaccine or mRNA-1273 vaccine was given to participants in two doses. Nucleocapsid antibodies were negative in the vaccine recipients, who had never had SARS-CoV-2 infection. The data originate from a study of vaccination effects on CD4 cells after COVID-19. Background on the study: Samples collected post-vaccine were obtained a median of 72 days after the second dose. Whole-study findings and limits: Only a single clone (1 of 255 vaccine-induced clones in healthy vaccinees) cross-reacted with common cold coronaviruses.

The CDR3 contains 13 residues. V shed 3 bases and J shed 4 bases, with 9 bases lying between them. The V gene's germline CDR1 is KGHSH and CDR2 LQKENI. The protocol was immunoSEQ multiplex PCR, while the TCRdb copy is restricted to in-frame clones and leaves out a portion. The table records 50,000 to 65,000 clones, roughly 72% of them present only once. The specimen comprised CD4+ T cells from PBMCs cultured with HCoV-229E spike peptides, sampled after COVID-19 vaccination. The TCR sequence derives from a human donor who received a COVID-19 vaccine. The rearrangement links TRBV18 to TRBJ2-5; D uncertain. CDR3 residues: CASSPGRTETQYF. As DNA, the CDR3 is TGTGCCAGCTCACCCGGCAGGACAGAGACCCAGTACTTC.